The 2 T cell receptor beta chains reported below all come from one sample, sequenced in a study of Graves' ophthalmopathy and Graves' hyperthyroidism. The authors amplified TCR beta CDR3 regions from RNA transcripts. RT-PCR was first run with HTBI primers, then multiplex PCR in a second round. TCRdb processed the multiplex PCR reads anew with MiXCR; each CDR3 protein has one entry. In the table there are over 500,000 distinct CDR3 sequences, about a fifth of which are singletons. Sequencing was carried out using peripheral blood. The receptors originated from a woman aged 18 to 35 with stable Graves' hyperthyroidism. Some clones in this sample may be carry-over from other donors' samples.

This clonotype was counted between two and nine times. The chain links TRBV6-5 to TRBJ1-2; 11 bases fit TRBD1. V shed 2 bases, J shed 7 bases, and the junction held 6 bases outside the gene matches. The V gene's germline CDR1 is MNHEY and CDR2 SVGAGI. CDR3 length equals 15 residues. The CDR3 nucleotides are TGTGCCAGCAGTTACGAGGGACAGGGGGAGAGTGGCTACACCTTC. It encodes CASSYEGQGESGYTF.

This clonotype has a handful of counts. One end of the junction varies from germline; a read error may be responsible. The chain couples TRBV28 to TRBJ2-4; no definite D call. The CDR3 consists of 14 residues. Germline CDR1 and CDR2: MDHEN and SYDVKM. The CDR3 reads CASSSSNPKNIKYF. The CDR3 nucleotides read TGTGCCAGCAGTTCCAGCAACCCCAAAAACATTAAGTACTTC.